The 3 T cell receptor beta chains presented below share a single source sample, sequenced in a study of blood T cell repertoires in COVID-19. Here immunoSEQ multiplex PCR was the method, and the copy in TCRdb shows in-frame clones only, minus some. The sample has about 76,000 clones, 75% to 90% seen once. Material: peripheral blood. Every receptor here comes from a human donor in a cohort sampled during active COVID-19.

This chain joins TRBV9 and TRBJ2-2; weak D call: TRBD1 (5 bases). The ends were cut back, 4 bases at V and 4 bases at J, with 14 bases in the middle. There are 15 residues in the CDR3. The germline gives CDR1 SGDLS, CDR2 YYNGEE. The CDR3 nucleotides are TGTGCCAGCAGCCCCCCAGGGTCGGGCACCGGGGAGCTGTTTTTT. Its translation: CASSPPGSGTGELFF.

V and J are TRBV2 and TRBJ2-7, with D maybe TRBD1 (5 bases). The CDR3 extends over 12 amino acids. Trimming cost V 5 bases and J 3 bases, with 8 bases left between them. Germline lookup yields CDR1 SNHLY and CDR2 FYNNEI. CDR3 sequence reads: CASSRGNYEQYF. CDR3 nucleotides: TGTGCCAGCAGTAGGGGAAACTACGAGCAGTACTTC.

The chain links TRBV5-1 to TRBJ2-7; 9 nucleotides align to TRBD1. The CDR3 is made up of 15 amino acids. V trimming: 4 bases; J trimming: 6 bases; junction bases outside the gene matches: 11. Germline V gene data show CDR1 as SGHRS and CDR2 as YFSETQ. CDR3 amino acids: CASSRAQGAIGEQYF. The CDR3 region has the DNA TGCGCCAGCAGCCGCGCACAGGGGGCGATCGGCGAGCAGTACTTC.